These 20 T cell receptor beta chains came from one sample sequenced in a study of blood T cells in healthy people across ages. A second PCR, run for about 7 to 11 cycles, used a sample-barcoded 5' primer plus a J-beta primer mix. Each CDR3 protein gets one entry after TCRdb re-called the 5' RACE reads with MiXCR. The repertoire consists of 710,000 or so distinct CDR3 sequences, with about 32% occurring once and the leading ten covering 15%. Sequences were obtained from blood. The source is a woman aged 80 or over in good health.

This clonotype was recorded many times. V is TRBV7-2 and J is TRBJ2-5; no clear D gene. In germline, CDR1 is SGHTA, CDR2 FQGNSA. The length of the CDR3 is 12 residues. V was shortened by 1 base and J by 8 bases, with 8 bases between the two germline ends. CDR3 region: CASSLEAATQYF. CDR3 DNA sequence: TGTGCCAGCAGCTTAGAAGCCGCCACCCAGTACTTC.

This clonotype was counted between two and nine times. A much larger clone lies one base from this, so it may be a read error. The rearrangement joins TRBV11-2 to TRBJ2-3, with D maybe TRBD1 (5 bases). The CDR3 length is 15 residues. The V gene's germline CDR1 is SGHAT and CDR2 FQNNGV. CDR3 loop: CASSLSRGLTGTQYF. The CDR3, as DNA: TGTGCCAGCAGCTTAAGCCGAGGTCTCACAGGTACGCAGTATTTT.

As regards this clonotype: The final CDR3 position lacks the conserved phenylalanine or tryptophan, pointing to a likely read error. The genes are TRBV20-1 and TRBJ1-5; D remains unclear. Germline-derived CDR1 and CDR2 are DFQATT and SNEGSKA (reference sequence). Trimming removed 5 bases at V and 1 base at J, with 9 bases between. The CDR3 sequence is 13 residues long. CDR3 amino acids: CSASAGSNQPQHL. The CDR3 DNA reads TGCAGTGCTTCGGCGGGCAGCAATCAGCCCCAGCATTTG.

The genes are TRBV6-1 and TRBJ2-3; unclear D gene. This CDR3 comprises 14 residues. Per germline, CDR1 MNHNS and CDR2 SASEGT. V lost 6 bases and J lost 2, with 12 bases in between. This chain's CDR3 is CASRETRATDTQYF. The CDR3 DNA reads TGTGCCAGCAGGGAAACACGGGCCACAGATACGCAGTATTTT.

The chain joins TRBV27 to TRBJ2-3; 8 bases agree with TRBD2. The V segment lost 6 bases and the J segment 5 bases; nucleotides outside the gene matches: 4. The CDR3 length is 13 residues. Germline V lookup: CDR1 MNHEY, CDR2 SMNVEV (reference sequence). The CDR3 bases are TGTGCCAGCAGAGCGGGGGATATAGATACGCAGTATTTT. Translation gives CASRAGDIDTQYF.

The CDR3 bases are TGTGCCTGCACGACAGGTACAGGGATAGGGAATCAGCCCCAGCATTTT. It codes for CACTTGTGIGNQPQHF. The rearrangement joins TRBV30 to TRBJ1-5; maybe TRBD1 (6 bases). V lost 6 bases and J 4 bases, leaving 22 bases between the germline ends. Germline V gives CDR1 GTSNPN, CDR2 SVGIG (reference sequence). The CDR3 contains 16 residues.

Remarks on this clonotype: A clone one base away is much larger, so this may be a read error. The rearrangement joins TRBV5-6 to TRBJ2-5; 8 nucleotides agree with TRBD1. Germline V gene lookup returns CDR1 SGHDT and CDR2 YYEEEE. The CDR3 is 15 amino acids. Here the CDR3 reads CASSVDRVAQEAQYF. The DNA for the CDR3 is TGTGCCAGCAGCGTGGACAGGGTGGCCCAAGAGGCCCAGTACTTC.

At least ten counts were recorded for this clonotype. The gene calls are TRBV20-1 and TRBJ1-4; D call uncertain. The germline V gene has CDR1 DFQATT and CDR2 SNEGSKA (reference sequence). CDR3 size: 13 residues. V was shortened by 3 bases and J by 7 bases, with 12 bases between the two germline ends. In DNA form, the CDR3 reads TGCAGTGCTAGTCGGGGTCGGGGTGAAAAACTGTTTTTT. Its translation: CSASRGRGEKLFF.

A remark on this clonotype: This clone may be a read error of a much larger clone one base away. J is TRBJ2-3 and V is TRBV7-9; unclear D gene. Germline V gene sequence: CDR1 SEHNR, CDR2 FQNEAQ (reference sequence). The CDR3 totals 11 residues. V lost 11 bases and J 2 bases, leaving 8 bases between the germline ends. The CDR3: CACQTTDTQYF. The CDR3 DNA sequence: TGTGCCTGCCAAACCACAGATACGCAGTATTTT.

This clonotype was found many times. The gene calls are TRBV9 and TRBJ2-5, with 9 bases identical to TRBD2. Per the germline V gene, CDR1 is SGDLS and CDR2 is YYNGEE. The CDR3 runs to 15 residues. Germline trimming cut 7 bases from V and 2 bases from J; bases unmatched to any gene: 9. The CDR3 coding sequence is TGTGCCAGCCAGCCGGGACTAGCAGTTCAAGAGACCCAGTACTTC. It codes for CASQPGLAVQETQYF. The full variable domain, in which reference TRBV9 and TRBJ2-5 provide the parts outside the CDR3, is DSGVTQTPKHLITATGQRVTLRCSPRSGDLSVYWYQQSLDQGLQFLIQYYNGEERAKGNILERFSAQQFPDLHSELNLSSLELGDSALYFCASQPGLAVQETQYFGPGTRLLVL.

This clonotype was seen at least ten times. The chain carries TRBV27 and TRBJ1-2; D possibly corresponds to TRBD1 (6 bases). CDR1 is MNHEY, CDR2 SMNVEV, per germline (reference sequence). V was trimmed by 5 bases and J by 0 bases, leaving 10 bases between them. This CDR3 region has 14 residues. The CDR3 nucleotides read TGTGCCAGCAGTCGGACAGATACTAACTATGGCTACACCTTC. As protein: CASSRTDTNYGYTF.

The chain combines TRBV29-1 with TRBJ1-1, with a weak D call TRBD1 (5 bases). V was pared by 5 bases and J by 6 bases, with 10 bases between. Germline V gene lookup returns CDR1 SQVTM and CDR2 ANQGSEA. The length of the CDR3 is 11 residues. CDR3 DNA sequence: TGCAGCGTTTACAGGTACCCTGAAGCTTTCTTT. Its protein is CSVYRYPEAFF.

At least ten counts were recorded for this clonotype. V gene TRBV5-6 combines with J gene TRBJ2-7; D ambiguous. Looked up from germline, CDR1 is SGHDT and CDR2 is YYEEEE. With 1 base removed from V and 5 bases from J, the gap between germline ends came to 16 bases. CDR3 length: 15 residues. CDR3 DNA: TGTGCCAGCAGCTTGACCGGCCAGCTCCTGGACGAGCAGTACTTC. Protein sequence: CASSLTGQLLDEQYF.

With respect to this clonotype: This may be a read error, as it is one base from a much larger clone. The V call is TRBV11-1, the J call TRBJ2-3, with 9 bases that match TRBD2. CDR3 size: 17 residues. CDR1 is SGHAT, CDR2 FQDESV, per germline (reference sequence). DNA for the CDR3: TGTACCAGCAGCTTCCGTAGCGGGGGATCTCCCGCAGATACGCAGTATTTT. This encodes CTSSFRSGGSPADTQYF.

This rearrangement joins TRBV10-3 to TRBJ1-2, with a possible D match to TRBD1 (5 bases). V shed 6 bases and J shed 8 bases, with 22 bases lying between them. Germline V CDR1 and CDR2: ENHRY, SYGVKD. This CDR3 has 15 residues. The DNA of the CDR3 is TGTGCCATCAGCCTCACCGGGACGGCGGCCGACGGCTACACCTTC. This translates into CAISLTGTAADGYTF.

The rearrangement uses TRBV20-1 and TRBJ1-1; TRBD1 is a possible D gene (6 bases). The CDR3 is 14 residues long. Trimming removed 3 bases at V and 7 bases at J, with 18 bases between. Germline values: CDR1 DFQATT, CDR2 SNEGSKA (reference sequence). The CDR3 is CSASSPLQGGEAFF. CDR3 sequence (DNA): TGCAGTGCTAGTTCTCCGTTACAGGGTGGTGAAGCTTTCTTT.

This clonotype was counted ten times or more. The chain carries TRBV5-6 and TRBJ1-6; tentative D call: TRBD1 (5 bases). The CDR3 sequence is 14 residues long. The V and J ends lost 1 base and 7 bases respectively, with 9 bases between them. Germline V gene data show CDR1 as SGHDT and CDR2 as YYEEEE. CDR3 coding DNA: TGTGCCAGCAGCTTGAACAGGTTGAATTCACCCCTCCACTTT. It yields the protein CASSLNRLNSPLHF.

This clonotype has just a few counts. It may be a read error: a sequence one base away is much more abundant. The rearrangement joins TRBV6-5 to TRBJ1-1; the D gene is possibly TRBD1 (5 bases). Germline values: CDR1 MNHEY, CDR2 SVGAGI. The ends were cut back, 5 bases at V and 4 bases at J, with 11 bases in the middle. The CDR3 is 13 amino acids. In DNA form, the CDR3 reads TGTGCCAGCAGTCGGGCAGGGAGCACTGAAGCTTTCTTT. Translated, it gives CASSRAGSTEAFF.

This clonotype was seen repeatedly, ten times or more. The chain is built from TRBV5-1 and TRBJ2-3; 10 bases are shared with TRBD1. Looked up from germline, CDR1 is SGHRS and CDR2 is YFSETQ. J lost 2 bases, V lost 4 bases, and 4 bases had no gene match. There are 15 residues in the CDR3. CDR3 nucleotide sequence: TGCGCCAGCAGCCCGGACAGGGGGAACACAGATACGCAGTATTTT. Its protein product is CASSPDRGNTDTQYF.

Comments on this clonotype: Likely a read error: the CDR3 ends without its conserved phenylalanine or tryptophan. V and J are TRBV2 and TRBJ2-2; unclear D gene. Trimming cost V 2 bases and J 1 base, with 8 bases left between them. The CDR3 is 15 amino acids. The V gene's germline CDR1 is SNHLY and CDR2 FYNNEI. CDR3 bases: TGTGCCAGCAGTGAAATGGTCGGGAACACCGGGGAGCTGTTTTGT. Translation gives CASSEMVGNTGELFC.